The next 28 T cell receptor beta chains were all read from a single sample in a study of T cell repertoires in aging, cancer and after chemotherapy. A mixed TRB-A/B primer pool amplified rearranged TRB by multiplex touch-down PCR. MiXCR, run by TCRdb on the multiplex PCR reads, gives a single entry per CDR3 protein. The sample includes about 15,000 distinct CDR3 sequences, 50% of them seen just once. TCR beta rearrangements were amplified from peripheral blood genomic DNA. Sequences were obtained from blood. The receptors shown here come from a human donor in good health.

A single count supports this clonotype. The chain is built from TRBV5-6 and TRBJ2-6, with 7 bases that match TRBD2. The CDR3 is 18 residues long. CDR1 is SGHDT and CDR2 is YYEEEE in the germline V gene. Trimming took 0 bases from V and 0 from J; bases not matched to a gene: 6. The CDR3 spells CASSLAGGSSSGANVLTF. Here the CDR3 DNA reads TGTGCCAGCAGCTTGGCGGGGGGATCGAGCTCTGGGGCCAACGTCCTGACTTTC.

The J gene is TRBJ2-1, the V gene TRBV11-1; D is unclear. This CDR3 spans 16 amino acids. Looked up from germline, CDR1 is SGHAT and CDR2 is FQDESV (reference sequence). V gave up 1 base and J gave up 7 bases, with 17 bases separating them. The CDR3 here is CASSLGSRASLNEQFF. In DNA, the CDR3 is TGTGCCAGCAGCTTAGGGAGCAGAGCAAGCCTAAATGAGCAGTTCTTC. The full variable domain, with the rest looked up from reference TRBV11-1 and TRBJ2-1, is EAEVAQSPRYKITEKSQAVAFWCDPISGHATLYWYRQILGQGPELLVQFQDESVVDDSQLPKDRFSAERLKGVDSTLKIQPAELGDSAMYLCASSLGSRASLNEQFFGPGTRLTVL.

The chain uses TRBV6-5 and TRBJ1-6; 8 bases are a match to TRBD1. This CDR3 region has 17 residues. The ends lost 2 bases at V and 3 bases at J; junction bases unmatched: 6. Germline CDR1 and CDR2: MNHEY and SVGAGI. The CDR3 is CASSYDGTGIYNSPLHF. DNA for the CDR3: TGTGCCAGCAGTTACGACGGGACAGGAATCTATAATTCACCCCTCCACTTT.

This clonotype was observed a single time. V is TRBV5-1 and J is TRBJ1-6; 9 nucleotides match TRBD1. V shed 2 bases and J 7 bases; nucleotides not matched to a gene: 4. This CDR3 comprises 15 residues. CDR1 is SGHRS, CDR2 YFSETQ, per germline. CDR3 nucleotide sequence: TGCGCCAGCAGCTTTGGGGACAGGGACAATTCACCCCTCCACTTT. Its protein product is CASSFGDRDNSPLHF.

V usage is TRBV27 and J usage is TRBJ2-2, with 8 bases lining up with TRBD2. There are 15 residues in the CDR3. With 3 bases clipped from V and 4 bases from J, the junction kept 4 bases outside the gene matches. Germline-derived CDR1 and CDR2 are MNHEY and SMNVEV (reference sequence). For the CDR3, the DNA is TGTGCCAGCAGTTTTCACGGGAGGGCCACCGGGGAGCTGTTTTTT. Translating it yields CASSFHGRATGELFF.

A few counts support this clonotype. V is TRBV19 and J is TRBJ2-6; D ambiguous. The CDR3 runs to 15 residues. Looked up from germline, CDR1 is LNHDA and CDR2 is SQIVND (reference sequence). The V gene lost 5 bases and the J gene lost 1 base, with 9 bases spanning the gap. For the CDR3, the DNA is TGTGCCAGTAGTTCGACGGTGTCTGGGGCCAACGTCCTGACTTTC. This translates into CASSSTVSGANVLTF.

This chain uses TRBV6-2 or TRBV6-3 with TRBJ2-3, with D tentatively TRBD1 (6 bases). Trimming took 2 bases from V and 2 from J, leaving 8 bases between them. Germline CDR1 is MNHEY and CDR2 is SVGEGT. This CDR3 is 14 amino acids long. This CDR3 is CASSYTGHTDTQYF. The CDR3 DNA sequence: TGTGCCAGCAGTTACACGGGACACACAGATACGCAGTATTTT.

V gene TRBV29-1 combines with J gene TRBJ2-7, with D maybe TRBD2 (6 bases). This CDR3 is 13 amino acids long. Germline V gene data show CDR1 as SQVTM and CDR2 as ANQGSEA. The V end was cut by 7 bases, the J end by 0 bases, with 13 bases between. The CDR3 sequence is CSAGGRLSYEQYF. CDR3 nucleotide sequence: TGCAGCGCCGGAGGGAGGCTCTCCTACGAGCAGTACTTC.

This clonotype rates as medium-sized. This rearrangement joins TRBV29-1 to TRBJ2-5; 8 bases map to TRBD1. This CDR3 is 14 amino acids long. CDR1 and CDR2 from the germline V gene are SQVTM and ANQGSEA. J lost 6 bases, V lost 8 bases, and 14 bases had no gene match. This CDR3 reads CSCLPGTGVKTQYF. The CDR3 DNA reads as TGCAGCTGCCTGCCCGGGACAGGAGTGAAGACCCAGTACTTC.

V is TRBV12-3 or TRBV12-4 and J is TRBJ1-1; 10 bases are a match to TRBD1. V was pared by 4 bases and J by 4 bases, with 12 bases of the junction left unmatched. The CDR3 contains 17 residues. CDR3 DNA sequence: TGTGCCAGCAGTTCCGGGACAGGGGCTAACATTGGCACTGAAGCTTTCTTT. Translating it yields CASSSGTGANIGTEAFF.

This clonotype was seen only a few times. The rearrangement joins TRBV18 to TRBJ2-1, with a weak D call TRBD2 (6 bases). The CDR3 length is 13 residues. CDR1 and CDR2 (germline): KGHSH, LQKENI. The germline V and J ends were trimmed by 3 bases and 6 bases, with 9 bases remaining between them. Here the CDR3 reads CASSPTSSNEQFF. As DNA, the CDR3 is TGTGCCAGCTCACCCACTAGCAGCAATGAGCAGTTCTTC.

The chain links TRBV15 to TRBJ2-2; D gene uncertain. CDR1 is LNHNV, CDR2 YYDKDF, per germline (reference sequence). Trimming removed 5 bases at V and 6 bases at J, with 7 bases between. The CDR3 is 12 residues long. The CDR3 coding sequence is TGTGCCACCAGCGTTGAATCCGGGGAGCTGTTTTTT. Translation gives CATSVESGELFF. Supplemented by reference TRBV15 and TRBJ2-2, the full variable domain reads DAMVIQNPRYQVTQFGKPVTLSCSQTLNHNVMYWYQQKSSQAPKLLFHYYDKDFNNEADTPDNFQSRRPNTSFCFLDIRSPGLGDTAMYLCATSVESGELFFGEGSRLTVL.

The chain is built from TRBV11-1 and TRBJ2-1; 7 nucleotides line up with TRBD1. The CDR3 spans 16 residues. Germline V CDR1 and CDR2: SGHAT, FQDESV (reference sequence). V shed 5 bases and J 0 bases; nucleotides not matched to a gene: 7. Written as DNA, the CDR3 is TGTGCCAGCAGCCCCTACAGGGGAAGCTCCTACAATGAGCAGTTCTTC. Its protein is CASSPYRGSSYNEQFF.

The CDR3 DNA is TGTGCCAGCAGTTACTCCCTAGCGGGAGGCAATGAGCAGTTCTTC. Amino acid sequence: CASSYSLAGGNEQFF. The chain combines TRBV6-2 or TRBV6-3 with TRBJ2-1; 11 positions agree with TRBD2. The CDR3 has 15 amino acids. Germline lookup yields CDR1 MNHEY and CDR2 SVGEGT. J lost 6 bases, V lost 0 bases, and 1 base had no gene match.

The rearrangement uses TRBV30 and TRBJ1-2, with TRBD1 matching over 7 bases. This CDR3 contains 14 residues. Trimming cost V 0 bases and J 6 bases; bases outside gene matches: 7. Germline V lookup: CDR1 GTSNPN, CDR2 SVGIG (reference sequence). The CDR3: CAWSVGGTVNGYTF. DNA for the CDR3: TGTGCCTGGAGTGTAGGCGGGACAGTGAATGGCTACACCTTC.

This clonotype appeared a few times. The V and J genes are TRBV6-6 and TRBJ2-7, with D perhaps given as TRBD1 or TRBD2 (5 bases each). CDR1 and CDR2 (germline): MNHNY, SVGAGI (reference sequence). V dropped 6 bases and J dropped 6 bases, with 21 bases sitting between them. CDR3 length: 15 residues. DNA of the CDR3: TGTGCCAGCAGCCCCTCGGGACCTCCTTTCGGCGAGCAGTACTTC. It specifies CASSPSGPPFGEQYF.

J is TRBJ2-2 and V is TRBV5-1; TRBD1 is a possible D gene (7 bases). Trimming cost V 4 bases and J 5 bases, with 15 bases left between them. CDR1 is SGHRS, CDR2 YFSETQ, per germline. The CDR3 is 15 amino acids. CDR3 coding DNA: TGCGCCAGCAGCCTAACAGGGGAGGCAACCGGGGAGCTGTTTTTT. Its protein is CASSLTGEATGELFF.

The chain couples TRBV12-3 or TRBV12-4 to TRBJ1-2, with D possibly being TRBD1 (5 bases). This CDR3 has 15 amino acids. The ends were cut back, 1 base at V and 3 bases at J, with 12 bases in the middle. CDR3 protein: CASSLEPGYYYGYTF. CDR3 sequence (DNA): TGTGCCAGCAGTTTAGAGCCAGGGTACTACTATGGCTACACCTTC.

This clonotype occurred a few times. The V gene is TRBV6-5, the J gene TRBJ2-3; 7 nucleotides agree with TRBD2. Losses at the gene ends were 0 bases for V and 2 bases for J; bases not matched to a gene: 5. The germline V gene has CDR1 MNHEY and CDR2 SVGAGI. This CDR3 region has 16 residues. The CDR3 nucleotides are TGTGCCAGCAGTTACTCAGCGGGATATGCCACAGATACGCAGTATTTT. Translated, it gives CASSYSAGYATDTQYF.

The rearrangement links TRBV5-1 to TRBJ2-7; D is ambiguous. The germline V gene encodes CDR1 SGHRS and CDR2 YFSETQ. CDR3 length: 13 residues. Trimming left V 0 bases short and J 4 bases short, with 8 bases between. For the CDR3, the DNA is TGCGCCAGCAGCTTGGGGGCCGCGTACGAGCAGTACTTC. Its translation is CASSLGAAYEQYF.

This CDR3 reads CASSPEFSYEQYF. The CDR3 DNA is TGTGCCAGTAGTCCAGAGTTTAGCTACGAGCAGTACTTC. The rearrangement joins TRBV19 to TRBJ2-7; D remains unclear. CDR1 LNHDA and CDR2 SQIVND come from the germline V gene (reference sequence). The V and J ends lost 5 bases and 3 bases respectively, with 11 bases between them. The CDR3 is 13 amino acids.

The chain is built from TRBV19 and TRBJ1-2; D remains ambiguous. The V gene's germline CDR1 is LNHDA and CDR2 SQIVND (reference sequence). The CDR3 runs 15 residues. V was trimmed by 3 bases and J by 4 bases, leaving 15 bases between them. The CDR3 DNA is TGTGCCAGTAGTATGGGTGAAGACTCAGGCTATGGCTACACCTTC. Amino acids: CASSMGEDSGYGYTF.

This clonotype was seen more than once but under ten times. The gene calls are TRBV15 and TRBJ2-7; D is ambiguous. The V gene's germline CDR1 is LNHNV and CDR2 YYDKDF (reference sequence). V lost 0 bases, J lost 0 bases, and 9 bases lay in between. CDR3 length: 15 amino acids. The CDR3 DNA reads TGTGCCACCAGCAGAGAGGCAGCTAGCTCCTACGAGCAGTACTTC. Protein sequence: CATSREAASSYEQYF.

The chain recombines TRBV15 with TRBJ1-6, with TRBD1 identical over 7 bases. The germline CDR1 and CDR2 sequences are LNHNV and YYDKDF (reference sequence). V trimming: 5 bases; J trimming: 5 bases; junction bases outside the gene matches: 6. CDR3 length equals 15 residues. Here the CDR3 reads CATSVGQANNSPLHF. CDR3 DNA sequence: TGTGCCACCAGCGTCGGACAGGCTAATAATTCACCCCTCCACTTT.

Comment on this clonotype: A much larger clone lies one base from this, so it may be a read error. This chain joins TRBV29-1 and TRBJ2-3; D remains ambiguous. Germline V lookup: CDR1 SQVTM, CDR2 ANQGSEA. The CDR3 extends over 13 amino acids. Trimming took 4 bases from V and 5 from J, leaving 13 bases between them. CDR3 sequence reads: CSVARDHKDTQYF. CDR3 bases: TGCAGCGTTGCCAGAGACCACAAAGATACGCAGTATTTT.

Sample share makes this clonotype medium-sized. J is TRBJ2-2 and V is TRBV29-1; no definite D call. CDR3 length equals 14 residues. Germline CDR1 and CDR2: SQVTM and ANQGSEA. With 4 bases removed from V and 5 bases from J, the gap between germline ends came to 14 bases. CDR3 residues: CSVVTGVRTGELFF. CDR3 DNA: TGCAGCGTTGTGACGGGCGTCAGGACCGGGGAGCTGTTTTTT.

This clonotype has only one observation. This CDR3 is CAWSRGGKTDTQYF. The CDR3 coding sequence is TGTGCCTGGAGTCGGGGCGGCAAGACAGATACGCAGTATTTT. The chain links TRBV30 to TRBJ2-3; either TRBD1 or TRBD2 may fit D (5 bases each). V was trimmed by 2 bases and J by 3 bases, leaving 12 bases between them. Germline-derived CDR1 and CDR2 are GTSNPN and SVGIG (reference sequence). The CDR3 is made up of 14 amino acids.

In its sample, this clonotype was seen a few times. This chain uses TRBV5-4 with TRBJ2-3; the D gene is possibly TRBD2 (5 bases). This CDR3 is built from 15 residues. Germline loops: CDR1 SGHNT, CDR2 YYREEE (reference sequence). V was pared by 0 bases and J by 3 bases, with 11 bases between. CDR3 loop: CASSLAGSGTDTQYF. CDR3 nucleotide sequence: TGTGCCAGCAGCTTGGCGGGGTCGGGGACAGATACGCAGTATTTT. The full variable domain, its missing parts supplied by reference TRBV5-4 and TRBJ2-3, is ETGVTQSPTHLIKTRGQQVTLRCSSQSGHNTVSWYQQALGQGPQFIFQYYREEENGRGNFPPRFSGLQFPNYSSELNVNALELDDSALYLCASSLAGSGTDTQYFGPGTRLTVL.